This is a list of T cell receptor beta chains from one sample in a study of cytomegalovirus exposure and HLA in healthy donors. Assay used: immunoSEQ multiplex PCR; TCRdb lists only in-frame clones, some missing. Of 150,000 or so clones in the sample, approximately 72% were seen once. Sequencing used PBMCs. These receptors were obtained from a man aged 18 to 35 in good health and CMV-seronegative. The CDR3 runs from the conserved cysteine through the conserved F or W. Only part of the rows carry a size: once, few, many, or a class if the clone is expanded.

abundance	v_gene	j_gene	CDR3aa
once	TRBV6-5	TRBJ1-5	CASSYSAGEKAQPQHF
-	TRBV6-5	TRBJ1-6	CASSWGRPYNSPLHF
once	TRBV4-3	TRBJ1-5	CASSQETGRDQPQHF
-	TRBV2	TRBJ1-5	CASSADGLRNQPQHF
-	TRBV5-6	TRBJ2-5	CASSPTGGGIETQYF
-	TRBV11-2	TRBJ2-1	CASSLRRASDNEQFF
-	TRBV7-9	TRBJ2-1	CASSFGGNPDEQFF
-	TRBV4-3	TRBJ1-6	CASSQDRAKRGYSPLHF
-	TRBV5-1	TRBJ1-1	CASSLDVGSGTEAFF
-	TRBV6-1	TRBJ2-1	CAGGGVPRRNEQFF
-	TRBV19	TRBJ1-2	CASSTDRERGYTF
-	TRBV30	TRBJ1-6	CAWSLSGTGGNSPLHF
-	TRBV10-3	TRBJ1-2	CAIRGLGSEYGYTF
-	TRBV18	TRBJ2-1	CASSLPGLAGGKSSYNEQFF
-	TRBV9	TRBJ2-7	CAGSVEIAPTYEQYF
-	TRBV10-3	TRBJ2-3	CAISDIDTQYF
-	TRBV27	TRBJ2-3	CASSLILAGATDTQYF
-	TRBV13	TRBJ1-6	CASRSRGGVSPLHF
-	TRBV19	TRBJ1-2	CASSTQTALPGYTF
-	TRBV29-1	TRBJ1-1	CSVTGTGGSHTEAFF
-	TRBV7-2	TRBJ2-7	CASSSRTSYEQYF
-	TRBV9	-	CASSVTGTASYEQYF
-	TRBV6-5	TRBJ2-3	CASSKTGAGSDTQYF
-	TRBV6-1	TRBJ1-3	CASRQQVPSGNTIYF
once	TRBV18	TRBJ1-1	CASSPTGTANTEAFF
-	TRBV7-8	TRBJ1-1	CASSQFPSPRIGIQTEAFF
-	TRBV29-1	TRBJ1-6	CSVGTGDGSPLHF